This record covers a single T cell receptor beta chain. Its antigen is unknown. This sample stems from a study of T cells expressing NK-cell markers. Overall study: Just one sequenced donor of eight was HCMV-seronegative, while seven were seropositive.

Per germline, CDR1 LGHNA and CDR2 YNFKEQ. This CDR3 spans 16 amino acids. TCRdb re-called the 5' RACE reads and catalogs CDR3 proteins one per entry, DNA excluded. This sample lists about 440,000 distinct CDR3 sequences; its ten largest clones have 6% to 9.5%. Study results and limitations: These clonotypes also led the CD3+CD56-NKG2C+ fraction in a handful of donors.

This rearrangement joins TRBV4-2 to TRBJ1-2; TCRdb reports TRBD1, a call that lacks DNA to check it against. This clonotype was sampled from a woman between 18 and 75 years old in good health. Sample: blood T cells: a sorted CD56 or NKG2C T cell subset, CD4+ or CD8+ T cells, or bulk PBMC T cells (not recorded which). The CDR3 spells CASSPGTLSFNYGYTF.